This T cell receptor beta chain was captured by sequencing in a study of T cell changes during pregnancy in multiple sclerosis. In germline, CDR1 is LNHDA, CDR2 SQIVND (reference sequence). The CDR3 totals 15 residues. Between the trimmed V and J ends, which lost 5 bases and 5 bases, there was a span of 19 bases. Using immunoSEQ multiplex PCR, the repertoire was profiled, and TCRdb retains in-frame clones only, with some absent. The repertoire holds 85,000 to 130,000 clones, 90% to 95% seen once, with more than 0.95% in the top ten. Sequencing was performed on peripheral blood, taken in the second trimester of pregnancy. The sequence was collected from a female donor with multiple sclerosis, enrolled in a pregnancy study. J is TRBJ2-7 and V is TRBV19, with TRBD1 as a possible D gene (5 bases). CDR3 protein: CASSPRQRHYDEQYF. The CDR3 nucleotides read TGTGCCAGTAGTCCAAGACAGAGGCACTATGACGAGCAGTACTTC.